A selection of T cell receptor beta chains follows, all from one sample in a study of PD-L1 blockade in urothelial cancer. Here immunoSEQ multiplex PCR was the method, and the copy in TCRdb shows in-frame clones only, minus some. The repertoire includes about 38,000 clones, around 81% of them detected once, and about 15% sits in the top ten. The sequenced sample was PBMCs, obtained around atezolizumab (anti-PD-L1) treatment. The receptor set was obtained from a man older than 75 with urothelial cancer. Both conserved end residues are part of each CDR3. A D gene is named only where the DNA matches it firmly. Size is omitted from some rows. Given values are once, few, many or a class for expanded clones.

>TRBJ1-6|.|.|TRBV5-6
TGTGCCAGCAGCTTCATCAGCAGGAATTCACCCCTCCACTTT
CASSFISRNSPLHF
>TRBJ2-7|.|TRBD2|TRBV5-1
TGCGCCAGCAGCTTAGCTAGCGGGAGTGTCTACGAGCAGTACTTC
CASSLASGSVYEQYF
>TRBJ2-5|.|.|TRBV9
TGTGCCAGCAGCCAAACGGGCGGGGCCCAAGAGACCCAGTACTTC
CASSQTGGAQETQYF
>TRBJ1-5|few|.|TRBV7-2
TGTGCCAGCAGCTTAGGGGGGCAGCTTAGCAATCAGCCCCAGCATTTT
CASSLGGQLSNQPQHF
>TRBJ1-2|.|.|TRBV19
TGTGCCAGTAGTATAGGCGGACTTGGAGATGGCTACACCTTC
CASSIGGLGDGYTF
>TRBJ2-1|.|TRBD2|TRBV10-3
TGTGCCACCTACGGACTAGCGGGGAACAATGAGCAGTTCTTC
CATYGLAGNNEQFF
>TRBJ1-1|.|.|TRBV5-1
TGCGCCAGCAGCCGCGGGTCTGGAGGTGACACTGAAGCTTTCTTT
CASSRGSGGDTEAFF
>TRBJ2-1|.|TRBD2|TRBV19
TGTGCCAGTAGGTCCTGGACTAGCGGGGGGTACAATGAGCAGTTCTTC
CASRSWTSGGYNEQFF
>TRBJ2-1|few|TRBD1|TRBV19
TGTGCCAGTAATCACAGGGGACCCTACAATGAGCAGTTCTTC
CASNHRGPYNEQFF
>TRBJ1-2|.|TRBD1|TRBV5-5
TGTGCCAGCAGCATGGACAGGCCCTATGGCTACACCTTC
CASSMDRPYGYTF
>TRBJ2-1|once|TRBD2|TRBV19
TGTGCCAGTATTGCAGCGGGAGGGCCTCGGAATGAGCAGTTCTTC
CASIAAGGPRNEQFF
>TRBJ2-2|.|.|TRBV9
TGTGCCAGCACCTTCTCTGGGACAAACACCGGGGAGCTGTTTTTT
CASTFSGTNTGELFF
>TRBJ2-7|.|.|TRBV28
TGTGCCAGCAGACTAGCCTCGTCCGGATCCTACGAGCAGTACTTC
CASRLASSGSYEQYF
>TRBJ1-1|.|.|TRBV11-2
TGTGCCAGCAGCACCCACAGTAAGGGGACTGAAGCTTTCTTT
CASSTHSKGTEAFF
>TRBJ1-1|.|.|TRBV5-1
TGCGCCAGCAGTCCGGGGTTCGGAGGAGACTCTGAAGCTTTCTTT
CASSPGFGGDSEAFF
>TRBJ1-2|.|.|TRBV18
TGTGCCAGCTCACGGGTAGAGGGCTATGGCTACACCTTC
CASSRVEGYGYTF
>TRBJ2-7|.|TRBD1|TRBV28
TGTGCCAGCAGTCTAAGGACAGGGAGGTTGTACTTC
CASSLRTGRLYF
>TRBJ1-1|.|.|TRBV4-1
TGCGCCAGCAGCCAAGGCCGGGGATTGAACACTGAAGCTTTCTTT
CASSQGRGLNTEAFF
>TRBJ2-7|once|TRBD2|TRBV11-3
TGTGCCAGCAGCTTTAGCGGGAGGGAGCAGTACTTC
CASSFSGREQYF
>TRBJ1-1|few|.|TRBV11-2
TGTGCCAGCAGCTTAGGGCAGGGAAATACTGAAGCTTTCTTT
CASSLGQGNTEAFF
>TRBJ1-3|many|.|TRBV7-9
TGTGCCAGCAGCTTAGAAGTCAGCGGCACCTCTGGAAACACCATATATTTT
CASSLEVSGTSGNTIYF
>TRBJ1-4|.|TRBD1|TRBV5-1
TGCGCCAGCAGTCGGTCCGGGACAGGGGGTGAAAAACTGTTTTTT
CASSRSGTGGEKLFF